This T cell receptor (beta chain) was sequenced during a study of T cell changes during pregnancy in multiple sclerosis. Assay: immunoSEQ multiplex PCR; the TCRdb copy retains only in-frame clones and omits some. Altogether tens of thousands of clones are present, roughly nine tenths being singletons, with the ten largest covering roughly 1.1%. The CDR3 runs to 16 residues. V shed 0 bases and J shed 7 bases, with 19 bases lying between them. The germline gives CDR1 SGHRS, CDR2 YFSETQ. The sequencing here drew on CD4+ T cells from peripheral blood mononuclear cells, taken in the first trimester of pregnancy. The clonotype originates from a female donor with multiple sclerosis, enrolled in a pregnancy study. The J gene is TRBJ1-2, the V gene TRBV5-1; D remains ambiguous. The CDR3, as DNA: TGCGCCAGCAGCTTGGATTTTGGGCTGGGGAGGAGTGGCTACACCTTC. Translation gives CASSLDFGLGRSGYTF.